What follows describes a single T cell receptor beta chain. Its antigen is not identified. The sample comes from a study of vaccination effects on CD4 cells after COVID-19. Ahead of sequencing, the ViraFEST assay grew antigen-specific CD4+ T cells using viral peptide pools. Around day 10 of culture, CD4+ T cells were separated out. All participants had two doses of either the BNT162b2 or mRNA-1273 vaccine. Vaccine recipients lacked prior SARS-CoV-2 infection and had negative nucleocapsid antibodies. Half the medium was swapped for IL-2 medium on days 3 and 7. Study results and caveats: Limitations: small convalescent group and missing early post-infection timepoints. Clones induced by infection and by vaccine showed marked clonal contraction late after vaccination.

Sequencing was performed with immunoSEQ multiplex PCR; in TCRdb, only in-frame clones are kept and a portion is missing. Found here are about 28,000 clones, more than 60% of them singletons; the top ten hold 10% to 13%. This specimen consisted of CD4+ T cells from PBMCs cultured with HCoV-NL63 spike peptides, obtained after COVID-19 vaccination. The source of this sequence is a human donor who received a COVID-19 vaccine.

CDR3 protein: CASTPQLAGGTGELFF. The CDR3 DNA sequence: TGTGCCAGCACTCCCCAACTAGCGGGAGGCACCGGGGAGCTGTTTTTT. V gene TRBV5-4 combines with J gene TRBJ2-2; 12 bases map to TRBD2. Germline trimming cut 6 bases from V and 4 bases from J; bases unmatched to any gene: 7. Germline V CDR1 and CDR2: SGHNT, YYREEE (reference sequence). This CDR3 contains 16 residues.